These T cell receptor beta chains were read from a single sample in a study of blood T cell repertoires in COVID-19. The protocol was immunoSEQ multiplex PCR, while the TCRdb copy is restricted to in-frame clones and leaves out a portion. This table has some 150,000 clones, 70% to 90% appearing once. Input material: peripheral blood. The receptors originated from a man aged 40-55 years with acute or convalescent COVID-19. CDR3s include the opening cysteine and the closing phenylalanine or tryptophan. The D gene is left open where the match is weak. Clone size is not always given. Where it is, it says once, few, many or a class for expanded clones.

j_call: TRBJ2-7
d_call: TRBD2
v_call: TRBV3-1/TRBV3-2
clone_size: .
cdr3_nt: TGTGCCAGCAGCCAAGATCTATCGGGGGGCTACGAGCAGTACTTC
cdr3_aa: CASSQDLSGGYEQYF

j_call: TRBJ2-5
d_call: TRBD2
v_call: TRBV3-1/TRBV3-2
clone_size: .
cdr3_nt: TGTGCCAGCAGCCCCGGGACTAGCGGGGGTCACAGGGGGACCCAGTACTTC
cdr3_aa: CASSPGTSGGHRGTQYF

j_call: TRBJ2-7
d_call: .
v_call: TRBV5-8
clone_size: .
cdr3_nt: TGTGCCAGCAGCTACGACATCACCTACGAGCAGTACTTC
cdr3_aa: CASSYDITYEQYF

j_call: TRBJ2-7
d_call: TRBD1
v_call: TRBV7-7
clone_size: .
cdr3_nt: TGTGCCAGCAGCTCCCCAAGACAGGGGTTAACCTACGAGCAGTACTTC
cdr3_aa: CASSSPRQGLTYEQYF

j_call: TRBJ1-4
d_call: .
v_call: TRBV2
clone_size: .
cdr3_nt: TGTGCCAGCATCCCGGACACCCCTAATGAAAAACTGTTTTTT
cdr3_aa: CASIPDTPNEKLFF

j_call: TRBJ1-5
d_call: .
v_call: TRBV5-6
clone_size: .
cdr3_nt: TGTGCCAGCAGCTCGGGATCTACGAATCAGCCCCAGCATTTT
cdr3_aa: CASSSGSTNQPQHF

j_call: TRBJ2-2
d_call: .
v_call: TRBV6-5
clone_size: .
cdr3_nt: TGTGCCAGCAGTTACTCCGGGTCTGGGTTGGCCGGGGAGCTGTTTTTT
cdr3_aa: CASSYSGSGLAGELFF

j_call: TRBJ1-2
d_call: .
v_call: TRBV18
clone_size: once
cdr3_nt: TGTGCCAGCTCACCGAAGGAGGGGTCCCCCTATGGCTACACCTTC
cdr3_aa: CASSPKEGSPYGYTF

j_call: TRBJ2-3
d_call: TRBD2
v_call: TRBV11-2
clone_size: .
cdr3_nt: TGTGCCAGCAGCTTAAGTACTAGCGGGGCTCCGAACACAGATACGCAGTATTTT
cdr3_aa: CASSLSTSGAPNTDTQYF

j_call: TRBJ2-7
d_call: .
v_call: TRBV10-1
clone_size: once
cdr3_nt: TGCGCCAGCCCGGACTTTCACAGCTCCTACGAGCAGTACTTC
cdr3_aa: CASPDFHSSYEQYF

j_call: TRBJ2-3
d_call: TRBD2
v_call: TRBV6-6
clone_size: .
cdr3_nt: TGTGCCAGCAGCGGGACTAGCGCCAAAGATACGCAGTATTTT
cdr3_aa: CASSGTSAKDTQYF

j_call: TRBJ1-3
d_call: TRBD1
v_call: TRBV5-1
clone_size: .
cdr3_nt: TGCGCCAGCGGCTCCGGGACAGCTACCTCCTCTGGAAACACCATATATTTT
cdr3_aa: CASGSGTATSSGNTIYF

j_call: TRBJ2-3
d_call: .
v_call: TRBV12-5
clone_size: .
cdr3_nt: TGTGCTAGTGGGACGGGTAGCACAGATACGCAGTATTTT
cdr3_aa: CASGTGSTDTQYF

j_call: TRBJ2-5
d_call: .
v_call: TRBV12-5
clone_size: few
cdr3_nt: TGTGCTAGTGCCCGGCGGGGAGCCCCAGCGACCCAGTACTTC
cdr3_aa: CASARRGAPATQYF

j_call: TRBJ2-1
d_call: .
v_call: TRBV6-4
clone_size: .
cdr3_nt: TGTGCCAGCAGTGACACACTTGACGGGGGCAATGAGCAGTTCTTC
cdr3_aa: CASSDTLDGGNEQFF

j_call: TRBJ1-2
d_call: TRBD1
v_call: TRBV5-6
clone_size: .
cdr3_nt: TGTGCCAGCAGCTATGGACAGGGTTCCTATGGCTACACCTTC
cdr3_aa: CASSYGQGSYGYTF

j_call: TRBJ1-1
d_call: .
v_call: TRBV11-2
clone_size: .
cdr3_nt: TGTGCCAGCAGCTTAGCCCAGAACACTGAAGCTTTCTTT
cdr3_aa: CASSLAQNTEAFF

j_call: TRBJ1-1
d_call: .
v_call: TRBV5-1
clone_size: .
cdr3_nt: TGCGCCAGCAGCTTGCAGGGGAGCACTGAAGCTTTCTTT
cdr3_aa: CASSLQGSTEAFF

j_call: TRBJ2-7
d_call: TRBD1
v_call: TRBV15
clone_size: .
cdr3_nt: TGTGCCACCAGCCGCCCGGGACAGGGGACCTACGAGCAGTACTTC
cdr3_aa: CATSRPGQGTYEQYF

j_call: TRBJ2-3
d_call: .
v_call: TRBV7-9
clone_size: .
cdr3_nt: TGTGCCAGCAGCCCCGTCAGTTCTAGCACAGATACGCAGTATTTT
cdr3_aa: CASSPVSSSTDTQYF

j_call: TRBJ2-2
d_call: .
v_call: TRBV19
clone_size: .
cdr3_nt: TGTGCCTCTAGGGTAGGGGTCGGGGAGCTGTTTTTT
cdr3_aa: CASRVGVGELFF

j_call: TRBJ2-7
d_call: .
v_call: TRBV6-5
clone_size: .
cdr3_nt: TGTGCCAGCAAAGGAGACTACGAGCAGTACTTC
cdr3_aa: CASKGDYEQYF

j_call: TRBJ2-7
d_call: TRBD1
v_call: TRBV24-1
clone_size: once
cdr3_nt: TGTGCCACCCTTGATACAGGACAGGGTCCCTCCTACGAGCAGTACTTC
cdr3_aa: CATLDTGQGPSYEQYF

j_call: TRBJ2-7
d_call: TRBD1
v_call: TRBV11-1
clone_size: .
cdr3_nt: TGTGCCAGCAGCTTAGGGACAGGGCCCTACGAGCAGTACTTC
cdr3_aa: CASSLGTGPYEQYF

j_call: TRBJ1-2
d_call: TRBD1
v_call: TRBV28
clone_size: .
cdr3_nt: TGTGCCAGCAGGACAGGACAGGTCTATGGCTACACCTTC
cdr3_aa: CASRTGQVYGYTF

j_call: TRBJ1-6
d_call: TRBD1
v_call: TRBV2
clone_size: .
cdr3_nt: TGTGCCAGCAGTGAAGCGGGACAGGTTAATTCACCCCTCCACTTT
cdr3_aa: CASSEAGQVNSPLHF

j_call: TRBJ1-2
d_call: .
v_call: TRBV29-1
clone_size: .
cdr3_nt: TGCAGCGTCCGGACACCCAACTATGGCTACACCTTC
cdr3_aa: CSVRTPNYGYTF

j_call: TRBJ1-2
d_call: .
v_call: TRBV7-2
clone_size: .
cdr3_nt: TGTGCCAGCAGCTCACGCAAGGGGATCTATGGCTACACCTTC
cdr3_aa: CASSSRKGIYGYTF

j_call: TRBJ2-7
d_call: TRBD1
v_call: TRBV30
clone_size: .
cdr3_nt: TGTGCCTGGGGACAGGGATCCTACGAGCAGTACTTC
cdr3_aa: CAWGQGSYEQYF

j_call: TRBJ2-3
d_call: .
v_call: TRBV5-1
clone_size: .
cdr3_nt: TGCGCCAGTCGGGCCCCGGATAAGGGGGATACGCAGTATTTT
cdr3_aa: CASRAPDKGDTQYF

j_call: TRBJ2-1
d_call: .
v_call: TRBV24-1
clone_size: .
cdr3_nt: TGTGCCACCAGTCCGACTAATCTGGCCGCGAATGAGCAGTTCTTC
cdr3_aa: CATSPTNLAANEQFF

j_call: TRBJ2-7
d_call: .
v_call: TRBV27
clone_size: .
cdr3_nt: TGTGCCAGCAGTTTATCTCCCCAGTTCTACGAGCAGTACTTC
cdr3_aa: CASSLSPQFYEQYF

j_call: TRBJ1-1
d_call: .
v_call: TRBV5-5
clone_size: .
cdr3_nt: TGTGCCAGCAGCTGGCCCCAGGGCCTCAACACTGAAGCTTTCTTT
cdr3_aa: CASSWPQGLNTEAFF

j_call: TRBJ1-3
d_call: .
v_call: TRBV6-6
clone_size: once
cdr3_nt: TGTGCCAGCAGGGACTTGAGCTCTGGAAACACCATATATTTT
cdr3_aa: CASRDLSSGNTIYF

j_call: TRBJ1-1
d_call: TRBD1
v_call: TRBV12-5
clone_size: .
cdr3_nt: TGTGCTAGTGGTTTCACTCAGGGGGCACCAACTGAAGCTTTCTTT
cdr3_aa: CASGFTQGAPTEAFF

j_call: TRBJ2-3
d_call: .
v_call: TRBV19
clone_size: .
cdr3_nt: TGTGCCAGTAGTCAAACCGGGTCCTCTTTT
cdr3_aa: CASSQTGSSF

j_call: TRBJ1-2
d_call: TRBD1
v_call: TRBV28
clone_size: .
cdr3_nt: TGTGCCAGCAATACAGGGGGCTATGGCTACACCTTC
cdr3_aa: CASNTGGYGYTF

j_call: TRBJ1-1
d_call: .
v_call: TRBV24-1
clone_size: .
cdr3_nt: TGTGCCACCAGTGACAGGTTGAACACTGAAGCTTTCTTT
cdr3_aa: CATSDRLNTEAFF

j_call: TRBJ2-2
d_call: TRBD2
v_call: TRBV24-1
clone_size: .
cdr3_nt: TGTGCCACCAGTGCCAGGACTAGCGGGGGGAACACCGGGGAGCTGTTTTTT
cdr3_aa: CATSARTSGGNTGELFF

j_call: TRBJ2-1
d_call: .
v_call: TRBV18
clone_size: few
cdr3_nt: TGTGCCAGCTCACCTAAGACAGAAGGGGGGCAGTTCTTC
cdr3_aa: CASSPKTEGGQFF

j_call: TRBJ1-1
d_call: .
v_call: TRBV5-4
clone_size: .
cdr3_nt: TGTGCCAGCAGGGGGGGGGCGAGGAACACTGAAGCTTTCTTT
cdr3_aa: CASRGGARNTEAFF

j_call: TRBJ1-6
d_call: .
v_call: TRBV21-1
clone_size: .
cdr3_nt: TGTGCCAGCGTTGACAGGGGGGATAAAGCCCTCCACTTT
cdr3_aa: CASVDRGDKALHF

j_call: TRBJ1-5
d_call: .
v_call: TRBV7-9
clone_size: .
cdr3_nt: TGTGCCAGCAGCTGGGGGGGCAATCAGCCCCAGCATTTT
cdr3_aa: CASSWGGNQPQHF

j_call: TRBJ1-1
d_call: TRBD1
v_call: TRBV2
clone_size: once
cdr3_nt: TGTGCCAGCAGTCTAGGGACAGCGAACACTGAAGCTTTCTTT
cdr3_aa: CASSLGTANTEAFF